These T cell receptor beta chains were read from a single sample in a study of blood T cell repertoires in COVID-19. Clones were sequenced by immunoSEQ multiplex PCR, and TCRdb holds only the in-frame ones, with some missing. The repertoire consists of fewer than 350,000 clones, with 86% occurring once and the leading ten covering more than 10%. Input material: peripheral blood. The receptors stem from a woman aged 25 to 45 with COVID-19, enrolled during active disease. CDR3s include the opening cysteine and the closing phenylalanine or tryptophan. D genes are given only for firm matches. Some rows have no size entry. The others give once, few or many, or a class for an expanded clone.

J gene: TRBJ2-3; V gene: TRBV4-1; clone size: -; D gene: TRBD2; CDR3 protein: CASSQDWAGGPQDTQYF; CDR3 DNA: TGCGCCAGCAGCCAAGATTGGGCGGGGGGGCCTCAAGATACGCAGTATTTT
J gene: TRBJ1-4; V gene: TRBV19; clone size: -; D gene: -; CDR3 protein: CASSITENEKLFF; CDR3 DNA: TGTGCCAGTAGTATAACCGAGAATGAAAAACTGTTTTTT
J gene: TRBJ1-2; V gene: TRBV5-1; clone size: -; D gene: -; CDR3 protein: CASSSTGLGGGYTF; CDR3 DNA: TGCGCCAGCAGCTCCACAGGCCTCGGGGGTGGCTACACCTTC
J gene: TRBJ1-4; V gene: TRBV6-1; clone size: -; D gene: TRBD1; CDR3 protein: CASSEMTGGTNEKLFF; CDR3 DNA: TGTGCCAGCAGTGAAATGACAGGGGGCACTAATGAAAAACTGTTTTTT
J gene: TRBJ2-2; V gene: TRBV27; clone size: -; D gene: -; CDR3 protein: CASSSIVNTGELFF; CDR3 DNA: TGTGCCAGCAGTTCCATAGTGAACACCGGGGAGCTGTTTTTT
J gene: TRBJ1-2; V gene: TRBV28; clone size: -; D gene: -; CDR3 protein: CASSSVGSYIGYTF; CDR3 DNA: TGTGCCAGCAGTTCCGTCGGGTCCTACATTGGCTACACCTTC
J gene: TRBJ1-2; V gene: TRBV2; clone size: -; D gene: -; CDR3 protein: CASSEATTGSDYGYTF; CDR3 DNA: TGTGCCAGCAGTGAAGCCACCACAGGGTCGGACTATGGCTACACCTTC
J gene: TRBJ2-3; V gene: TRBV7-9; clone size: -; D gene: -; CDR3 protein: CASSSKMGVSTDTQYF; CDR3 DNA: TGTGCCAGCAGCTCCAAGATGGGAGTTAGCACAGATACGCAGTATTTT
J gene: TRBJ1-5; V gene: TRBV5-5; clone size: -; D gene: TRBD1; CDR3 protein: CASSGGGQPQHF; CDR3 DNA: TGTGCCAGCAGCGGAGGGGGCCAGCCCCAGCATTTT
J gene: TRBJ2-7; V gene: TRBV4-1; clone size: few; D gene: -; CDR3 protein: CASSLDPISSYEQYF; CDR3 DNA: TGCGCCAGCAGCCTAGACCCCATTAGCTCCTACGAGCAGTACTTC
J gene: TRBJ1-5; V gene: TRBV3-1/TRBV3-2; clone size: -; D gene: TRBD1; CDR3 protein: CASSGGTGRQPQHF; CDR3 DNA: TGTGCCAGCAGCGGGGGGACAGGCCGTCAGCCCCAGCATTTT
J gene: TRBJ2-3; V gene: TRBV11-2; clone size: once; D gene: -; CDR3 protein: CASSEGFPSTDTQYF; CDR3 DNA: TGTGCCAGCAGCGAGGGCTTCCCTAGCACAGATACGCAGTATTTT
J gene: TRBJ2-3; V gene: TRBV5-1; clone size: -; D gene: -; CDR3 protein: CASSPPRDTVTDTQYF; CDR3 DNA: TGCGCCAGCAGCCCCCCCCGGGACACAGTCACAGATACGCAGTATTTT
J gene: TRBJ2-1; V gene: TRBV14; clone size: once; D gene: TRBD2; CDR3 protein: CASSQPSGWDEQFF; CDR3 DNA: TGTGCCAGCAGCCAACCTAGCGGGTGGGATGAGCAGTTCTTC
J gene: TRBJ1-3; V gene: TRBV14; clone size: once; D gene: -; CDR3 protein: CASSPTPGIGNTIYF; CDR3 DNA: TGTGCCAGCAGCCCCACCCCGGGAATTGGAAACACCATATATTTT
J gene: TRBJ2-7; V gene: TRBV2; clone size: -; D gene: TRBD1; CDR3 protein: CASSESSTGALYEQYF; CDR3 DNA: TGTGCCAGCAGTGAATCCTCGACAGGGGCGTTGTACGAGCAGTACTTC
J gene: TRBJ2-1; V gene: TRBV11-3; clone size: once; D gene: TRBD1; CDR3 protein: CASSTRQGKSYNEQFF; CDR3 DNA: TGTGCCAGCAGCACCCGACAGGGGAAGTCCTACAATGAGCAGTTCTTC
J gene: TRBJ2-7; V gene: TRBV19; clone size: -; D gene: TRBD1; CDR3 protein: CASSSGTGNWEQYF; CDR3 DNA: TGTGCCAGTAGCTCCGGGACAGGGAATTGGGAGCAGTACTTC
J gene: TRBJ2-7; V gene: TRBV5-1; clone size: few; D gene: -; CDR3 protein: CASSLAPGVSYEQYF; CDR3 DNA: TGCGCCAGCAGCTTGGCCCCAGGGGTATCCTACGAGCAGTACTTC
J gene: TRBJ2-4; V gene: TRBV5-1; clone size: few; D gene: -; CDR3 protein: CASSLGGVRDIQYF; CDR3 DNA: TGCGCCAGCAGCTTGGGGGGTGTCAGGGACATTCAGTACTTC
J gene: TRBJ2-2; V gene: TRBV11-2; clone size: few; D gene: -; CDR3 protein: CASRGQMKNTGELFF; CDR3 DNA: TGTGCCAGCCGCGGACAGATGAAAAACACCGGGGAGCTGTTTTTT
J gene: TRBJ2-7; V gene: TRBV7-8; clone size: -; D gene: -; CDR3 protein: CASSLMQGGEQYF; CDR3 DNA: TGTGCCAGCAGCTTAATGCAGGGCGGCGAGCAGTACTTC
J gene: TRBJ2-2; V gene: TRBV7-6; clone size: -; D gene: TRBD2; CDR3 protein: CASSHWERGAPPGELFF; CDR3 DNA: TGTGCCAGCAGCCACTGGGAGCGGGGGGCCCCCCCCGGGGAGCTGTTTTTT
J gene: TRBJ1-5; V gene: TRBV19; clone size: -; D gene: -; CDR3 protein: CASTQGGQPQHF; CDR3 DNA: TGTGCCAGTACCCAGGGTGGGCAGCCCCAGCATTTT
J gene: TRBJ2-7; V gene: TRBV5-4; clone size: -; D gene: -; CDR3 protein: CASSLSRLYPGEHEQYF; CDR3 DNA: TGTGCCAGCAGCTTGTCCCGACTTTATCCGGGGGAACACGAGCAGTACTTC
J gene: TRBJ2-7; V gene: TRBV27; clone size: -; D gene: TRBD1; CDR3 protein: CASSLGQGASYEQYF; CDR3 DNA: TGTGCCAGCAGTTTAGGACAGGGAGCTTCCTACGAGCAGTACTTC
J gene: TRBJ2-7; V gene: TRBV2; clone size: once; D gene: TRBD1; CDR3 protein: CATRGEADRGYEQYF; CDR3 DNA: TGTGCCACTAGGGGGGAGGCGGACAGGGGCTACGAGCAGTACTTC
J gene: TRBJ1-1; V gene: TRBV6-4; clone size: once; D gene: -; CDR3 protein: CASFSQGKSFF; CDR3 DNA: TGTGCCAGCTTCTCGCAGGGAAAGTCTTTCTTT
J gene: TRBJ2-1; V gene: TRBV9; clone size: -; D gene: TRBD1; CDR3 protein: CASSGTGTANEQFF; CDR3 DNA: TGTGCCAGCAGCGGGACTGGGACAGCGAATGAGCAGTTCTTC
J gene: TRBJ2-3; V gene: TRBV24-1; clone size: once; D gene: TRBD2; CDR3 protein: CATSAGGAADTQYF; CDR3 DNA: TGTGCCACCAGTGCCGGGGGGGCAGCAGATACGCAGTATTTT
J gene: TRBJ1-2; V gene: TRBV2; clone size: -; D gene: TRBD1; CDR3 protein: CASSEYGQGAEYYGYTF; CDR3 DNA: TGTGCCAGCAGTGAATATGGACAGGGGGCCGAATACTATGGCTACACCTTC
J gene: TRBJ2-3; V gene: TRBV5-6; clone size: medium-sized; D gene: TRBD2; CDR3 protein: CASSYASGGGTDTQYF; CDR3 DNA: TGTGCCAGCAGCTATGCTAGCGGGGGGGGCACAGATACGCAGTATTTT
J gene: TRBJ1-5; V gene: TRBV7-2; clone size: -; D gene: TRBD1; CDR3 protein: CASSLSTGNQPQHF; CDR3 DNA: TGTGCCAGCAGCTTATCGACAGGGAATCAGCCCCAGCATTTT
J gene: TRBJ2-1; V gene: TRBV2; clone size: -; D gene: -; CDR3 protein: CASSVAGVIYNEQFF; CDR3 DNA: TGTGCCAGCAGTGTTGCAGGGGTAATTTACAATGAGCAGTTCTTC
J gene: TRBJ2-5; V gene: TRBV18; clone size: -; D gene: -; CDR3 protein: CASSAGVQETQYF; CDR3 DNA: TGTGCCAGCTCAGCAGGGGTACAAGAGACCCAGTACTTC
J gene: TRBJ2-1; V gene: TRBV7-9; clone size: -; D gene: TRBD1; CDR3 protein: CASSLASGTGGFHEQFF; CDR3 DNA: TGTGCCAGCAGCTTAGCTTCCGGGACAGGGGGTTTCCATGAGCAGTTCTTC
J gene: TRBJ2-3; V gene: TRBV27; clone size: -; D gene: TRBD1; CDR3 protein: CASSTRQGYSTDTQYF; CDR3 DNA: TGTGCCAGCAGCACCCGACAGGGGTATAGCACAGATACGCAGTATTTT
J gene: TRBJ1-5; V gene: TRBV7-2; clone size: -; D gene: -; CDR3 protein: CASSLQGHADQHF; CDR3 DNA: TGTGCCAGCAGCTTACAGGGCCACGCCGACCAGCATTTT
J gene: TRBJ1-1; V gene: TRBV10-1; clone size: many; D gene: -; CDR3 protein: CASSEEGEAEAFF; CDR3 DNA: TGCGCCAGCAGTGAGGAAGGGGAAGCAGAAGCTTTCTTT
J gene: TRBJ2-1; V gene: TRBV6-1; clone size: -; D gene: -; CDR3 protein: CASSEGTPGEQFF; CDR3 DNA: TGTGCCAGCAGTGAAGGAACTCCGGGTGAGCAGTTCTTC
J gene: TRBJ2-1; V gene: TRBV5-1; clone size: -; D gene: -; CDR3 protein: CASRFAEYNEQFF; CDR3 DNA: TGCGCCAGCAGGTTTGCAGAATACAATGAGCAGTTCTTC
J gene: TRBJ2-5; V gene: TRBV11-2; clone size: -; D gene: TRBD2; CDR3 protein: CASSSSSRGGQETQYF; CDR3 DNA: TGTGCCAGCAGCTCCTCTTCCCGGGGGGGCCAAGAGACCCAGTACTTC
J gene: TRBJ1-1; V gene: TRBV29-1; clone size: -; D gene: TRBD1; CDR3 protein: CSVEGITGVTEAFF; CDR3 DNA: TGCAGCGTTGAAGGGATAACAGGGGTTACTGAAGCTTTCTTT
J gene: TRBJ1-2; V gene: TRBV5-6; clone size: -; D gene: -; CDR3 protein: CASSFGQSKHGYTF; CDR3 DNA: TGTGCCAGCAGCTTCGGACAAAGCAAACATGGCTACACCTTC
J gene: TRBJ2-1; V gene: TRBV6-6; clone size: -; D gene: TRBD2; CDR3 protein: CASRIMLAGGNNEQFF; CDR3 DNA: TGTGCCAGCAGAATCATGCTAGCGGGGGGGAACAATGAGCAGTTCTTC
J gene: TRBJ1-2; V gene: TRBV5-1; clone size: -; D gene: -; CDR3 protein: CASSLGSSFNYGYTF; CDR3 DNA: TGCGCCAGCAGCTTGGGGAGTTCCTTTAACTATGGCTACACCTTC
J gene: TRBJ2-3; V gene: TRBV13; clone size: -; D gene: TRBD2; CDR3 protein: CASSTSGGPSSTDTQYF; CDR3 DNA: TGTGCCAGCAGCACTAGCGGGGGCCCCTCTAGCACAGATACGCAGTATTTT
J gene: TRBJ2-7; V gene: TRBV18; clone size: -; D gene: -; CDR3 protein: CASSPSLGEYEQYF; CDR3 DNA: TGTGCCAGCTCACCAAGTCTCGGAGAGTACGAGCAGTACTTC
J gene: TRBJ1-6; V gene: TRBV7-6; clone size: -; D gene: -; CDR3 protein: CASSLGGLNSPLHF; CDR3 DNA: TGTGCCAGCAGCTTAGGAGGTCTTAATTCACCCCTCCACTTT
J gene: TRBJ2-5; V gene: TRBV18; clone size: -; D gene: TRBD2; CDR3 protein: CASSPLPSGGALETQYF; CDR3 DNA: TGTGCCAGCTCACCACTTCCTAGCGGGGGGGCCTTGGAGACCCAGTACTTC
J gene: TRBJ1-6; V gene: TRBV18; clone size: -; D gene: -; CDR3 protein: CASSPPWGDNSPLHF; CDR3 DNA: TGTGCCAGCTCACCACCGTGGGGGGACAATTCACCCCTCCACTTT
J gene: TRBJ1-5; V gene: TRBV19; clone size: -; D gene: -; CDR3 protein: CASSIYSPGYQPQHF; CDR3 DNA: TGTGCCAGTAGTATTTATTCTCCAGGGTACCAGCCCCAGCATTTT
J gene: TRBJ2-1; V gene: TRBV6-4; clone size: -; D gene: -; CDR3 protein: CASTRGTDRKPYNEQFF; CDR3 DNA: TGTGCCAGCACCAGAGGGACCGACAGGAAGCCCTACAATGAGCAGTTCTTC
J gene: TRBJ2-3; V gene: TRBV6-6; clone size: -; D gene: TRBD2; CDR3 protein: CASTIAGGRQQYF; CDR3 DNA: TGTGCCAGCACTATAGCGGGGGGGCGCCAGCAGTATTTT
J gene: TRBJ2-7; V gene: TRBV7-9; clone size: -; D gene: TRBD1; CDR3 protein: CASRRRDSYEQYF; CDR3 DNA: TGTGCCAGCAGACGCCGGGACAGCTACGAGCAGTACTTC
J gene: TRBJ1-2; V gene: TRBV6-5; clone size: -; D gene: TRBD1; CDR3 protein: CASSTGQGRGYTF; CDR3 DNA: TGTGCCAGCAGTACGGGACAGGGACGGGGCTACACCTTC
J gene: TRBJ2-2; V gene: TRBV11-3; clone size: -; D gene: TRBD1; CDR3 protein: CASSPYRGRMNTGELFF; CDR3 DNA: TGTGCCAGCAGCCCGTACAGGGGGCGGATGAACACCGGGGAGCTGTTTTTT
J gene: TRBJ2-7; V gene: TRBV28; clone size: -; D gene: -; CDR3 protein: CASSLAGTVNYEQYF; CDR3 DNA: TGTGCCAGCAGTTTAGCGGGGACGGTAAACTACGAGCAGTACTTC
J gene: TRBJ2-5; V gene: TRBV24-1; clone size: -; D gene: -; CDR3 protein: CATSDGGRETQYF; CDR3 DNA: TGTGCCACCAGTGATGGCGGGCGAGAGACCCAGTACTTC
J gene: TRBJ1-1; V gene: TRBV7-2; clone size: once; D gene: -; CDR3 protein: CASSPSRQGPAFF; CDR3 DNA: TGTGCCAGCAGCCCCTCTCGACAAGGCCCAGCTTTCTTT